This entry lists 29 T cell receptor beta chains sequenced from one sample in a study of beta chain features in type 1 diabetes. Sequencing targeted expressed TCRB transcripts, as all isolated RNA had been reverse transcribed. Clones were read by immunoSEQ multiplex PCR, and TCRdb kept only the in-frame ones, dropping some. Altogether around 200,000 clones are present, 10% to 15% being singletons, with the ten largest covering 0.62%. The sequenced material came from central memory CD4+ T cells from blood. These receptors all stem from a young woman in good health.

The V and J genes are TRBV11-2 and TRBJ2-1; 7 nucleotides match TRBD1. The V gene's germline CDR1 is SGHAT and CDR2 FQNNGV. CDR3 length: 15 amino acids. V lost 3 bases and J lost 6; bases outside the gene matches: 8. The DNA of the CDR3 is TGTGCCAGCAGCTTTACGGGGACAGCCCGCAATGAGCAGTTCTTC. It is translated as CASSFTGTARNEQFF.

This clone occurred a few times. The J gene is TRBJ2-1, the V gene TRBV5-1; 8 positions agree with TRBD2. This CDR3 has 14 amino acids. Trimming cost V 4 bases and J 9 bases; bases outside gene matches: 9. Looked up from germline, CDR1 is SGHRS and CDR2 is YFSETQ. CDR3 sequence: CASSQGTRSSEQFF. The CDR3 nucleotides read TGCGCCAGCAGCCAGGGGACTAGGTCGAGTGAGCAGTTCTTC.

The chain couples TRBV30 to TRBJ1-1; 8 bases fit TRBD1. This CDR3 spans 16 amino acids. Trimming cost V 1 base and J 0 bases; bases outside gene matches: 7. CDR1 is GTSNPN and CDR2 is SVGIG in the germline V gene (reference sequence). The CDR3 region is CAWSARLGQVNTEAFF. CDR3 DNA sequence: TGTGCCTGGAGTGCCCGGTTGGGACAGGTGAACACTGAAGCTTTCTTT.

The genes are TRBV10-3 and TRBJ2-7; D is ambiguous. This CDR3 region has 14 residues. The V end lost 3 bases, the J end lost 8 bases, and 17 bases lay between the germline ends. CDR1 is ENHRY, CDR2 SYGVKD, per germline. As DNA, the CDR3 is TGTGCCATCAGTGAACAATCGCGACCAGACAAGCAGTACTTC. It codes for CAISEQSRPDKQYF.

Only a few counts were recorded for this clone. The chain links TRBV5-4 to TRBJ2-3; possible D gene TRBD2, 5 bases. The germline V gene has CDR1 SGHNT and CDR2 YYREEE (reference sequence). There are 15 residues in the CDR3. Trimming shortened V by 0 bases and J by 6 bases, and 14 bases separated the two germline ends. CDR3 sequence reads: CASSLAGLAADTQYF. In DNA form, the CDR3 reads TGTGCCAGCAGCTTGGCCGGGCTAGCTGCGGATACGCAGTATTTT. Supplemented by reference TRBV5-4 and TRBJ2-3, the full variable domain reads ETGVTQSPTHLIKTRGQQVTLRCSSQSGHNTVSWYQQALGQGPQFIFQYYREEENGRGNFPPRFSGLQFPNYSSELNVNALELDDSALYLCASSLAGLAADTQYFGPGTRLTVL.

This clone has just one count. This rearrangement joins TRBV15 to TRBJ2-1, with 10 bases aligning to TRBD2. This CDR3 has 16 amino acids. Trimming cost V 0 bases and J 5 bases; bases outside gene matches: 4. Germline V gene sequence: CDR1 LNHNV, CDR2 YYDKDF (reference sequence). The CDR3 region has the DNA TGTGCCACCAGCAGAGATGGGACTAGCGCCCACAATGAGCAGTTCTTC. Amino acid sequence: CATSRDGTSAHNEQFF.

Only a few counts were recorded for this clone. The V gene is TRBV4-3, the J gene TRBJ2-1; 8 bases are a match to TRBD2. Trimming cost V 4 bases and J 8 bases; bases outside gene matches: 13. Germline assignment: CDR1 LGHNA and CDR2 YSLEER. The CDR3 consists of 16 residues. CDR3 nucleotide sequence: TGCGCCAGCAGCCCCGATAGGCGGGAGGAATTCCATGAGCAGTTCTTC. Residues: CASSPDRREEFHEQFF.

This rearrangement joins TRBV5-4 to TRBJ2-5; 9 bases fit TRBD1. J lost 3 bases, V lost 8 bases, and 5 bases had no gene match. The V gene's germline CDR1 is SGHNT and CDR2 YYREEE (reference sequence). CDR3 length equals 13 residues. CDR3 sequence reads: CASWDRVKETQYF. The CDR3 coding sequence is TGTGCCAGTTGGGACAGGGTAAAAGAGACCCAGTACTTC.

The chain has TRBV4-2 and TRBJ2-5; D gene uncertain. The CDR3 length is 13 residues. Germline values: CDR1 LGHNA, CDR2 YNFKEQ. V lost 0 bases, J lost 5 bases, and 7 bases lay in between. This CDR3 is CASSQELMETQYF. CDR3 in DNA: TGTGCCAGCAGCCAAGAACTCATGGAGACCCAGTACTTC.

This clone has a handful of counts. The rearrangement joins TRBV30 to TRBJ2-7; TRBD2 matches 7 bases. The CDR3 covers 13 residues. V was pared by 4 bases and J by 2 bases, with 5 bases of the junction left unmatched. CDR1 is GTSNPN and CDR2 is SVGIG in the germline V gene (reference sequence). The chain's CDR3 is CAWKGRETYEQYF. The CDR3 coding sequence is TGTGCCTGGAAGGGGCGGGAGACCTACGAGCAGTACTTC.

Only a few counts were recorded for this clone. This chain joins TRBV18 and TRBJ1-5; the D gene is possibly TRBD1 (6 bases). Looked up from germline, CDR1 is KGHSH and CDR2 is LQKENI. V was trimmed by 4 bases and J by 4 bases, leaving 14 bases between them. The CDR3 runs 15 residues. CDR3 bases: TGTGCCAGCTCACAAGACGACAGGATTAATCAGCCCCAGCATTTT. Amino acid sequence: CASSQDDRINQPQHF.

The rearrangement joins TRBV5-6 to TRBJ2-2; TRBD2 aligns across 14 bases. This CDR3 contains 16 residues. Germline CDR1 and CDR2: SGHDT and YYEEEE. Losses at the gene ends were 3 bases for V and 4 bases for J; bases not matched to a gene: 2. The CDR3 here is CASSYGLAGGTGELFF. The CDR3 DNA reads as TGTGCCAGCAGCTACGGACTAGCGGGAGGCACCGGGGAGCTGTTTTTT.

A few counts support this clone. The chain links TRBV11-2 to TRBJ1-5; 11 positions match TRBD1. Trimming cost V 4 bases and J 5 bases; bases outside gene matches: 1. The germline gives CDR1 SGHAT, CDR2 FQNNGV. This CDR3 is built from 14 residues. The CDR3: CASSSDRGHQPQHF. The CDR3 DNA reads TGTGCCAGCAGCTCGGACAGGGGGCATCAGCCCCAGCATTTT.

CDR3 sequence (DNA): TGTGCCAGCAGCTTGGGGGCCACAGGGACGGGCAATGAGCAGTTCTTC. It translates to CASSLGATGTGNEQFF. V gene TRBV5-4 combines with J gene TRBJ2-1; weak D call: TRBD1 (6 bases). Germline CDR1 SGHNT, CDR2 YYREEE (reference sequence). Trimming took off 0 bases at V and 6 bases at J, with 16 bases between the two ends. The CDR3 runs to 16 residues.

This chain connects TRBV5-1 to TRBJ2-7, with TRBD2 matching 11 bases. J was trimmed by 9 bases and V by 0 bases; bases with no gene match: 5. CDR1 and CDR2 from the germline V gene are SGHRS and YFSETQ. This CDR3 has 14 residues. CDR3 amino acids: CASSLEGTSGSQYF. The CDR3 DNA sequence: TGCGCCAGCAGCTTGGAAGGGACTAGCGGTTCGCAGTACTTC.

This clone was seen a few times. The CDR3 sequence: CSAVTSYEQYF. Here the CDR3 DNA reads TGCAGCGCGGTCACCTCCTACGAGCAGTACTTC. The V gene is TRBV29-1, the J gene TRBJ2-7, with no clear D. Trimming took off 7 bases at V and 0 bases at J, with 7 bases between the two ends. The CDR3 totals 11 residues. Germline loops: CDR1 SQVTM, CDR2 ANQGSEA.

This clone has just a few counts. CDR3 in DNA: TGTGCCAGCGGGACAGGCCACTCTGGAAACACCATATATTTT. Translating gives CASGTGHSGNTIYF. The chain links TRBV28 to TRBJ1-3; 8 nucleotides match TRBD1. CDR3 length: 14 residues. V dropped 8 bases and J dropped 0; count of bases not matched to a gene: 3. The germline CDR1 and CDR2 sequences are MDHEN and SYDVKM.

This clone has a handful of counts. This chain joins TRBV28 and TRBJ2-2, with 11 positions matching TRBD1. CDR1 is MDHEN, CDR2 SYDVKM, per germline. The CDR3 is 14 residues long. Unmatched junction bases numbered 3, after V lost 5 bases and J lost 7 bases. The CDR3 loop reads CASSRDRGVGELFF. In DNA form, the CDR3 reads TGTGCCAGCAGTAGGGACAGGGGGGTCGGGGAGCTGTTTTTT.

This clone was counted only a few times. The V gene is TRBV21-1, the J gene TRBJ1-2; TRBD1, as called in the table, went unchecked against the DNA. TRBV21-1 constitutes a pseudogene. The CDR3 extends over 15 amino acids. The CDR3 is CASSTRQGQNYGYTF. The DNA of the CDR3 is TGTGCCAGCAGCACGCGACAGGGACAGAACTATGGCTACACCTTC.

The chain recombines TRBV18 with TRBJ2-5, with a tentative D call TRBD2 (6 bases). V lost 3 bases to trimming and J lost 7 bases, with 18 bases between them. The CDR3 totals 15 residues. From germline, CDR1 is KGHSH and CDR2 LQKENI. CDR3 in amino acids: CASSPTGESKWTQYF. The CDR3 nucleotides read TGTGCCAGCTCACCTACGGGAGAATCTAAGTGGACCCAGTACTTC.

A few counts support this clone. The chain has TRBV4-1 and TRBJ1-1; 7 nucleotides match TRBD1. The CDR3 is made up of 15 amino acids. Per the germline V gene, CDR1 is MGHRA and CDR2 is YSYEKL. V shed 4 bases and J 1 base; nucleotides not matched to a gene: 6. The chain's CDR3 is CASSPSGGKNTEAFF. CDR3 nucleotides: TGCGCCAGCAGCCCGTCAGGGGGGAAGAACACTGAAGCTTTCTTT.

The chain joins TRBV29-1 to TRBJ1-5, with D unresolved. The V end lost 4 bases, the J end lost 5 bases, and 12 bases lay between the germline ends. The V gene's germline CDR1 is SQVTM and CDR2 ANQGSEA. The CDR3 runs 13 residues. The CDR3: CSVGWSRDQPQHF. The CDR3 nucleotides are TGCAGCGTTGGGTGGAGTCGGGATCAGCCCCAGCATTTT.

This clone appeared a few times. The chain couples TRBV29-1 to TRBJ2-7; 7 nucleotides align to TRBD1. Germline assignment: CDR1 SQVTM and CDR2 ANQGSEA. Trimming took 5 bases from V and 3 from J; bases not matched to a gene: 7. The CDR3 runs 13 residues. DNA of the CDR3: TGCAGCGTTCGTCAGGGGGTCTTCTACGAGCAGTACTTC. The encoded protein is CSVRQGVFYEQYF.

This clone has more than one count but fewer than ten. This chain joins TRBV28 and TRBJ1-4, with D maybe TRBD1 (5 bases). CDR3 size: 14 residues. Trimming pared 6 bases from V and 5 bases from J, leaving 13 bases between. The germline V gene encodes CDR1 MDHEN and CDR2 SYDVKM. This CDR3 reads CASRRGRRNEKLFF. CDR3 DNA: TGTGCCAGCAGGCGGGGCAGACGAAATGAAAAACTGTTTTTT.

This clone has more than one count but fewer than ten. The CDR3 bases are TGCGCCAGCAGCTGGGGACAGGGGGCTGGGGCCAACGTCCTGACTTTC. Its translation: CASSWGQGAGANVLTF. The chain links TRBV5-1 to TRBJ2-6; 11 bases map to TRBD1. Germline V gene data show CDR1 as SGHRS and CDR2 as YFSETQ. CDR3 length: 16 residues. The J segment lost 2 bases and the V segment lost 3 bases, leaving 1 base of the junction unmatched. The full variable domain, rest sourced from reference TRBV5-1 and TRBJ2-6, is KAGVTQTPRYLIKTRGQQVTLSCSPISGHRSVSWYQQTPGQGLQFLFEYFSETQRNKGNFPGRFSGRQFSNSRSEMNVSTLELGDSALYLCASSWGQGAGANVLTFGAGSRLTVL.

This clone was seen more than once but under ten times. J is TRBJ1-2 and V is TRBV7-3; D is undetermined. The CDR3 loop spans 13 amino acids. Trimming shortened V by 1 base and J by 6 bases, and 9 bases separated the two germline ends. Germline CDR1 is SGHTA and CDR2 is FQGTGA. The CDR3 region is CASSLRSGDGYTF. CDR3 sequence (DNA): TGTGCCAGCAGCTTAAGGTCAGGCGATGGCTACACCTTC.

This sequence joins TRBV9 and TRBJ2-1, with 7 nucleotides matching TRBD2. Trimming cost V 5 bases and J 0 bases; bases outside gene matches: 5. The CDR3 consists of 15 residues. Germline values: CDR1 SGDLS, CDR2 YYNGEE. CDR3 DNA: TGTGCCAGCAGTGCCGGGACTACCTCCTACAATGAGCAGTTCTTC. The encoded protein is CASSAGTTSYNEQFF. Looking up the rest from reference TRBV9 and TRBJ2-1 gives the full variable domain: DSGVTQTPKHLITATGQRVTLRCSPRSGDLSVYWYQQSLDQGLQFLIQYYNGEERAKGNILERFSAQQFPDLHSELNLSSLELGDSALYFCASSAGTTSYNEQFFGPGTRLTVL.

The sample holds a few counts of this clone. The V and J genes are TRBV5-1 and TRBJ2-3; D is ambiguous. This CDR3 region has 14 residues. Looked up from germline, CDR1 is SGHRS and CDR2 is YFSETQ. Trimming cost V 0 bases and J 4 bases, with 9 bases left between them. CDR3 coding DNA: TGCGCCAGCAGCTTGGGGCTCGATGCAGATACGCAGTATTTT. Its translation is CASSLGLDADTQYF.

CDR3 nucleotide sequence: TGTGCCAGCAGCTCTGGGTCTTTCGGGGTGTTGGGGCAGCCCCAGCATTTT. It encodes CASSSGSFGVLGQPQHF. The chain uses TRBV7-2 and TRBJ1-5, with no clear D. Per the germline V gene, CDR1 is SGHTA and CDR2 is FQGNSA. The germline V and J ends were trimmed by 4 bases and 7 bases, with 23 bases remaining between them. This CDR3 spans 17 amino acids.